The 10 T cell receptor beta chains given below trace back to one sample, sequenced in a study of blood T cell repertoires in COVID-19. Clones were read by immunoSEQ multiplex PCR, and TCRdb kept only the in-frame ones, dropping some. The profile shows 19,000 or so clones, approximately 90% of them singletons. The sequenced material came from peripheral blood. The receptors stem from a man in his 70s with active COVID-19.

The V and J genes are TRBV29-1 and TRBJ2-1; tentatively, D is TRBD2 (7 bases). The CDR3 extends over 14 amino acids. The ends were cut back, 4 bases at V and 10 bases at J, with 20 bases in the middle. Germline loops: CDR1 SQVTM, CDR2 ANQGSEA. CDR3 loop: CSVVRGGAPGEQFF. For the CDR3, the DNA is TGCAGCGTTGTTCGTGGGGGGGCGCCAGGGGAGCAGTTCTTC.

J is TRBJ2-1 and V is TRBV2; D gene ambiguous. Germline CDR1 reads SNHLY; CDR2 reads FYNNEI. V gave up 6 bases and J gave up 0 bases, with 12 bases separating them. This CDR3 is 15 amino acids long. The CDR3 nucleotides read TGTGCCAGCAGAATAGACTTGAGCTCCTACAATGAGCAGTTCTTC. This sequence encodes CASRIDLSSYNEQFF.

CDR3 loop: CASVTSGGGAYEQYF. In DNA, the CDR3 is TGTGCCAGCGTGACTAGCGGGGGGGGTGCCTACGAGCAGTACTTC. The V call is TRBV2, the J call TRBJ2-7; 14 bases are shared with TRBD2. J gave up 2 bases and V 8 bases, and 5 bases lay outside the gene matches. The germline CDR1 and CDR2 sequences are SNHLY and FYNNEI. The CDR3 consists of 15 residues.

The gene calls are TRBV3-1 (or the pseudogene TRBV3-2) and TRBJ1-2, with 8 positions matching TRBD1. The J segment lost 3 bases and the V segment lost 5 bases, leaving 14 bases of the junction unmatched. The germline gives CDR1 LGHDT, CDR2 YNNKEL (reference sequence). The CDR3 extends over 17 amino acids. The CDR3 coding sequence is TGTGCCAGCAGCGAGGAATGTGAGACAGGGGAAGACTATGGCTACACCTTC. It translates to CASSEECETGEDYGYTF.

This sequence joins TRBV11-2 and TRBJ2-1; 15 nucleotides align to TRBD2. V trimming: 5 bases; J trimming: 1 base; junction bases outside the gene matches: 6. There are 18 residues in the CDR3. Germline lookup yields CDR1 SGHAT and CDR2 FQNNGV. CDR3 in amino acids: CASSRTSGRGKSYNEQFF. In DNA, the CDR3 is TGTGCCAGCAGCAGGACTAGCGGGAGGGGGAAATCCTACAATGAGCAGTTCTTC. The full variable domain, in which reference TRBV11-2 and TRBJ2-1 provide the parts outside the CDR3, is EAGVAQSPRYKIIEKRQSVAFWCNPISGHATLYWYQQILGQGPKLLIQFQNNGVVDDSQLPKDRFSAERLKGVDSTLKIQPAKLEDSAVYLCASSRTSGRGKSYNEQFFGPGTRLTVL.

The chain carries TRBV30 and TRBJ2-5, with 7 bases lining up with TRBD1. Germline CDR1 reads GTSNPN; CDR2 reads SVGIG (reference sequence). This CDR3 is built from 15 residues. The junction had 10 bases not matched to a gene; V was cut back by 2 bases and J by 4 bases. The CDR3 DNA reads TGTGCCTGGAGTATGAGCCAGGGGGATCTAGAGACCCAGTACTTC. Protein product: CAWSMSQGDLETQYF.

CDR3 sequence: CASSIGGQVTEQYF. CDR3 in DNA: TGTGCCAGTAGTATAGGGGGACAGGTGACGGAGCAGTACTTC. This rearrangement joins TRBV19 to TRBJ2-7; the match to TRBD1 covers 8 bases. The CDR3 has 14 amino acids. After removal of 1 base from V and 7 bases from J, the junction contained 6 bases not matched to a gene. Germline-derived CDR1 and CDR2 are LNHDA and SQIVND (reference sequence).

This sequence joins TRBV7-8 and TRBJ2-2; 9 nucleotides agree with TRBD2. Trimming removed 5 bases from V and 5 bases from J; junction bases left unmatched: 6. The length of the CDR3 is 15 residues. CDR1 and CDR2 (germline): SGHVS, FQNEAQ. The CDR3 protein is CASSVSGRGTGELFF. The CDR3, as DNA: TGTGCCAGCAGCGTTAGCGGGAGAGGTACCGGGGAGCTGTTTTTT.

This sequence joins TRBV2 and TRBJ1-1, with 9 bases lining up with TRBD1. Germline CDR1 and CDR2: SNHLY and FYNNEI. J was trimmed by 3 bases and V by 8 bases; bases with no gene match: 4. The CDR3 is made up of 13 amino acids. Here the CDR3 reads CASWGQGYTEAFF. CDR3 coding DNA: TGTGCCAGCTGGGGACAGGGATACACTGAAGCTTTCTTT.

This chain joins TRBV5-6 and TRBJ2-1; 13 nucleotides match TRBD2. The CDR3 totals 18 residues. The J segment lost 5 bases and the V segment lost 1 base, leaving 9 bases of the junction unmatched. Germline-derived CDR1 and CDR2 are SGHDT and YYEEEE. The CDR3 bases are TGTGCCAGCAGCTTGTGGGCAGGACTAGCGGGAGCCCACAATGAGCAGTTCTTC. The encoded protein is CASSLWAGLAGAHNEQFF.